These T cell receptor beta chains were read from a single sample in a study of T cells after yellow fever vaccination. TCRdb independently ran MiXCR on the 5' RACE reads; one entry per CDR3 protein. The sample includes about 550,000 distinct CDR3 sequences, 15% to 20% of them seen just once. The sample was PBMCs, taken 15 days after the yellow fever booster vaccination. These receptors originate from a young man who received the YFV17D yellow fever vaccine. Each CDR3 is given with its conserved first and last residue. D genes are given only for firm matches. Clone size is stated in some rows and not others, as once, few, many or a class when expanded.

D gene,CDR3 length,V gene,J gene,clone size,CDR3 protein,CDR3 DNA
-,13,TRBV6-2/TRBV6-3,TRBJ2-1,few,CASTHPLYNEQFF,TGTGCCAGCACCCACCCCCTTTACAATGAGCAGTTCTTC
TRBD1,13,TRBV7-2,TRBJ1-2,few,CASSKPTGSGYTF,TGTGCCAGCAGTAAACCGACAGGGAGTGGCTACACCTTC
TRBD1,13,TRBV18,TRBJ2-7,-,CASSPQGGVEQYF,TGTGCCAGCTCACCACAAGGGGGCGTCGAGCAGTACTTC
-,15,TRBV5-1,TRBJ1-1,-,CASSLVPGATIEAFF,TGCGCCAGCAGCTTGGTTCCGGGGGCCACGATCGAAGCTTTCTTT
-,15,TRBV3-1,TRBJ2-7,-,CASTPGTLSSYEQYF,TGTGCCAGCACCCCGGGGACGCTGAGCTCCTACGAGCAGTACTTC
-,16,TRBV12-3/TRBV12-4,TRBJ1-5,few,CASSWGLLGSNQPQHF,TGTGCCAGCAGTTGGGGCCTTCTGGGGAGCAATCAGCCCCAGCATTTT
TRBD2,16,TRBV5-1,TRBJ2-1,-,CASSLDSGGPYNEQFF,TGCGCCAGCAGCTTGGATAGCGGGGGTCCCTACAATGAGCAGTTCTTC
TRBD2,18,TRBV6-5,TRBJ2-5,few,CASSSFPPGLADTETQYF,TGTGCCAGCAGTTCTTTCCCTCCGGGACTAGCGGATACAGAGACCCAGTACTTC
-,12,TRBV23-1,TRBJ2-5,-,CASFPGEETQYF,TGCGCCAGCTTTCCCGGAGAAGAGACCCAGTACTTC
-,12,TRBV29-1,TRBJ2-7,-,CSSSDGSYEQYF,TGCAGCTCCTCGGACGGGAGCTACGAGCAGTACTTC
-,11,TRBV3-1,TRBJ2-1,few,CASSQGPREFF,TGTGCCAGCAGCCAAGGACCTAGGGAGTTCTTC
TRBD2,17,TRBV12-3/TRBV12-4,TRBJ2-2,-,CASSLTSSGRAVGELFF,TGTGCCAGCAGTTTAACGTCCAGCGGGAGGGCCGTCGGGGAGCTGTTTTTT
-,16,TRBV4-3,TRBJ2-1,few,CASSQGRFNSYNEQFF,TGCGCCAGCAGCCAAGGAAGATTTAACTCCTACAATGAGCAGTTCTTC
-,13,TRBV6-1,TRBJ2-2,-,CASTHRTTGELFF,TGTGCCAGCACACATAGGACCACCGGGGAGCTGTTTTTT
-,14,TRBV5-8,TRBJ1-5,-,CASRLLGRGWPQHF,TGTGCCAGCAGATTGTTAGGGAGGGGATGGCCCCAGCATTTT
-,14,TRBV29-1,TRBJ1-6,few,CSASMGRNNSPLHF,TGCAGCGCCTCCATGGGAAGGAATAATTCACCCCTCCACTTT
TRBD2,17,TRBV5-1,TRBJ2-1,-,CASSLQTSGGSYNEQFF,TGCGCCAGCAGCCTTCAGACTAGCGGGGGGTCCTACAATGAGCAGTTCTTC